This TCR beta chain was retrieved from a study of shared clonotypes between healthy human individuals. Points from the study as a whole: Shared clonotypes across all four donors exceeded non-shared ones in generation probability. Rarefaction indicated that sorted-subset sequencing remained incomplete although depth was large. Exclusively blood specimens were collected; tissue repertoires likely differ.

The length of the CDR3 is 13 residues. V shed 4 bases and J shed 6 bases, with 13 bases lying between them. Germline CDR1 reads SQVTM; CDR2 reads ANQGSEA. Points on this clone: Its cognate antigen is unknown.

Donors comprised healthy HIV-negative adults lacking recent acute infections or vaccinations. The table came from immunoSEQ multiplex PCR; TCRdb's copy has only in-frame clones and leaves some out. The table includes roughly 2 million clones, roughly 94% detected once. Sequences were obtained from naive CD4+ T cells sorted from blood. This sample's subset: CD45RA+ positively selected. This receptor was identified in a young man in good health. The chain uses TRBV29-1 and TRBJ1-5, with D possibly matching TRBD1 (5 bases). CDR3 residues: CSVADSWGQPQHF. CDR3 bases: TGCAGCGTTGCTGACAGCTGGGGTCAGCCCCAGCATTTT.